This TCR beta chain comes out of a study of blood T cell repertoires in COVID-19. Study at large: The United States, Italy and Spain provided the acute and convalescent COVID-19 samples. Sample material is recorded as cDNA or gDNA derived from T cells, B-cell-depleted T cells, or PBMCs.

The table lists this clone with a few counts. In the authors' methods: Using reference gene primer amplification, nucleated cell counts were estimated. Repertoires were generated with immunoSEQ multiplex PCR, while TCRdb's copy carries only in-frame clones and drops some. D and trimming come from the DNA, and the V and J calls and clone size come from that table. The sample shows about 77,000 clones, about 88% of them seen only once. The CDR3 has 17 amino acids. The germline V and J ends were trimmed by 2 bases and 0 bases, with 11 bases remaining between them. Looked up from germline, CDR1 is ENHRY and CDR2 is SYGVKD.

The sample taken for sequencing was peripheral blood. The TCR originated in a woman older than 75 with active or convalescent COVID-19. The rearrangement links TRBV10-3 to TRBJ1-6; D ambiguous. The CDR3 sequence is CAISEATPSSYNSPLHF. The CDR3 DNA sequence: TGTGCCATCAGTGAGGCGACACCGAGCTCCTATAATTCACCCCTCCACTTT.